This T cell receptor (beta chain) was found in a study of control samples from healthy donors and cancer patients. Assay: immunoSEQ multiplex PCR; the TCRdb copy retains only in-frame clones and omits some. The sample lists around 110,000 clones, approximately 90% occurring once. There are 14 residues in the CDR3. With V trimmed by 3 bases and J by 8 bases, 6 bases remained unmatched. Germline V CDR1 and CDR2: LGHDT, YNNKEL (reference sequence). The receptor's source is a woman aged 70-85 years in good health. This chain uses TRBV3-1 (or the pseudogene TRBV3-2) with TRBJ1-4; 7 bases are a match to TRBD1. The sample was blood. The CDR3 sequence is CASSQTGSGEKLFF. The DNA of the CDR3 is TGTGCCAGCAGCCAGACAGGGTCGGGAGAAAAACTGTTTTTT.